Listed here are 18 T cell receptor beta chains from one sample, sequenced in a study of T cell responses to AZD1222 COVID-19 vaccine. The repertoire was sequenced with immunoSEQ multiplex PCR; TCRdb's copy has only in-frame clones and lacks some. The sample gives more than 100,000 clones, 70% to 90% of which show up once; roughly 2.4% is in the top ten. The sample here was peripheral blood, taken on day 0 of AZD1222 vaccination. The receptors were gathered from an adult in good health.

This rearrangement joins TRBV19 to TRBJ2-1; 10 bases are shared with TRBD2. Per germline, CDR1 LNHDA and CDR2 SQIVND (reference sequence). The CDR3 has 14 amino acids. Trimming cost V 6 bases and J 6 bases; bases outside gene matches: 5. CDR3: CASRKREGFNEQFF. CDR3 coding DNA: TGTGCCAGTAGGAAGCGGGAGGGCTTCAATGAGCAGTTCTTC.

The J gene is TRBJ2-5, the V gene TRBV28; no firm D call. The CDR3 sequence is 12 residues long. Germline assignment: CDR1 MDHEN and CDR2 SYDVKM. V was pared by 5 bases and J by 5 bases, with 9 bases between. As DNA, the CDR3 is TGTGCCAGCAGTGCAACACGGGAGACCCAGTACTTC. Its protein product is CASSATRETQYF.

The chain recombines TRBV11-1 with TRBJ1-1, with unresolved D. CDR3 size: 15 residues. The germline CDR1 and CDR2 sequences are SGHAT and FQDESV (reference sequence). V was pared by 1 base and J by 0 bases, with 9 bases between. The chain's CDR3 is CASSLGILLNTEAFF. In DNA, the CDR3 is TGTGCCAGCAGCTTAGGGATCCTACTGAACACTGAAGCTTTCTTT.

This rearrangement joins TRBV5-6 to TRBJ1-2; a weak D match, TRBD1 (6 bases). The CDR3 runs 13 residues. The V end was cut by 4 bases, the J end by 10 bases, with 17 bases between. The germline CDR1 and CDR2 sequences are SGHDT and YYEEEE. The CDR3 DNA reads as TGTGCCAGCAGCCCCCACGGGGGGCAGGTCTACACCTTC. It encodes CASSPHGGQVYTF.

The V gene is TRBV3-1 (or the pseudogene TRBV3-2), the J gene TRBJ1-2, with D hard to call. The CDR3 sequence is 16 residues long. Trimming took off 4 bases at V and 4 bases at J, with 19 bases between the two ends. CDR1 and CDR2 from the germline V gene are LGHDT and YNNKEL (reference sequence). CDR3 loop: CASSPRPNSPPYGYTF. In nucleotides, the CDR3 is TGTGCCAGCAGCCCCCGACCGAACAGCCCCCCCTATGGCTACACCTTC.

The chain recombines TRBV5-6 with TRBJ1-4, with D possibly being TRBD1 (6 bases). This CDR3 spans 15 amino acids. The germline CDR1 and CDR2 sequences are SGHDT and YYEEEE. The germline V and J ends were trimmed by 2 bases and 4 bases, with 12 bases remaining between them. CDR3 residues: CASSLDRRGNEKLFF. The CDR3 DNA sequence: TGTGCCAGCAGCTTAGACAGGAGGGGTAATGAAAAACTGTTTTTT.

The chain combines TRBV10-3 with TRBJ2-5; 8 bases are shared with TRBD2. The CDR3 extends over 17 amino acids. Germline assignment: CDR1 ENHRY and CDR2 SYGVKD. J was trimmed by 5 bases and V by 4 bases; bases with no gene match: 15. The CDR3 coding sequence is TGTGCCATCAGTGGGCGACTAGCGTTGAACGCAGGGGAGACCCAGTACTTC. Its translation: CAISGRLALNAGETQYF.

This rearrangement joins TRBV19 to TRBJ1-2; D possibly corresponds to TRBD1 (6 bases). Trimming removed 2 bases from V and 2 bases from J, with 6 bases in between. The length of the CDR3 is 13 residues. CDR1 and CDR2 from the germline V gene are LNHDA and SQIVND (reference sequence). CDR3 coding DNA: TGTGCCAGTAGTATACAGGGGAACTATGGCTACACCTTC. Residues: CASSIQGNYGYTF.

The gene calls are TRBV4-2 and TRBJ2-1; 7 nucleotides agree with TRBD2. This CDR3 contains 16 residues. The V segment lost 3 bases and the J segment 4 bases; nucleotides outside the gene matches: 9. Germline loops: CDR1 LGHNA, CDR2 YNFKEQ. CDR3 in amino acids: CASSQETSPPYNEQFF. Written as DNA, the CDR3 is TGTGCCAGCAGCCAGGAGACTAGCCCCCCTTACAATGAGCAGTTCTTC.

The chain recombines TRBV7-3 with TRBJ1-1, with D unresolved. This CDR3 has 15 amino acids. The germline V and J ends were trimmed by 6 bases and 4 bases, with 18 bases remaining between them. Germline V gives CDR1 SGHTA, CDR2 FQGTGA. The CDR3 DNA is TGTGCCAGCAGTCGCTCCGGGATAATGGGCACTGAAGCTTTCTTT. Amino acid sequence: CASSRSGIMGTEAFF. Drawing the rest from reference TRBV7-3 and TRBJ1-1, the complete variable domain is GAGVSQTPSNKVTEKGKYVELRCDPISGHTALYWYRQSLGQGPEFLIYFQGTGAADDSGLPNDRFFAVRPEGSVSTLKIQRTERGDSAVYLCASSRSGIMGTEAFFGQGTRLTVV.

The chain employs TRBV7-3 and TRBJ2-7; D is undetermined. The CDR3 has 12 amino acids. Germline values: CDR1 SGHTA, CDR2 FQGTGA. Trimming took off 4 bases at V and 3 bases at J, with 7 bases between the two ends. CDR3 nucleotide sequence: TGTGCCAGCAGCTACCCCCACTACGAGCAGTACTTC. Amino acid sequence: CASSYPHYEQYF.

The chain joins TRBV7-8 to TRBJ2-3, with 10 nucleotides matching TRBD2. Germline V gives CDR1 SGHVS, CDR2 FQNEAQ. J was trimmed by 4 bases and V by 5 bases; bases with no gene match: 3. The length of the CDR3 is 14 residues. This CDR3 is CASSPSGSADTQYF. CDR3 DNA: TGTGCCAGCAGCCCTAGCGGGAGTGCAGATACGCAGTATTTT.

Here the CDR3 DNA reads TGCGCCAGCAGTCTTACAGGGTACAATCAGCCCCAGCATTTT. Amino acids: CASSLTGYNQPQHF. The rearrangement uses TRBV23-1 and TRBJ1-5; the D gene is possibly TRBD1 (6 bases). TRBV23-1 is an ORF, and what it does is uncertain. This CDR3 has 14 residues. Trimming stripped 4 bases from V and 3 bases from J, with 10 bases between.

The chain recombines TRBV19 with TRBJ2-3; the D is unclear. In germline, CDR1 is LNHDA, CDR2 SQIVND (reference sequence). Trimming removed 5 bases from V and 1 base from J, with 10 bases in between. The CDR3 runs to 14 residues. The CDR3 sequence is CASSFRWGTDTQYF. DNA for the CDR3: TGTGCCAGTAGTTTCAGGTGGGGCACAGATACGCAGTATTTT.

Concerning this clone itself: Because the CDR3's place on the DNA is in doubt, the DNA is left out and the CDR3 is given as listed by TCRdb. This CDR3 reads CASSRAGQDYGYTF. The chain joins TRBV25-1 to TRBJ1-2. The CDR3 length is 14 residues, termini included. Germline V lookup: CDR1 MGHDK, CDR2 SYGVNS.

The rearrangement uses TRBV2 and TRBJ1-1; no clear D. The CDR3 is 14 residues long. Germline assignment: CDR1 SNHLY and CDR2 FYNNEI. V lost 1 base and J lost 4, with 10 bases in between. The CDR3 reads CASSEGKRVTEAFF. The CDR3 DNA sequence: TGTGCCAGCAGTGAAGGAAAAAGGGTCACTGAAGCTTTCTTT. The entire variable domain, with the rest obtained from reference TRBV2 and TRBJ1-1, is as follows: EPEVTQTPSHQVTQMGQEVILRCVPISNHLYFYWYRQILGQKVEFLVSFYNNEISEKSEIFDDQFSVERPDGSNFTLKIRSTKLEDSAMYFCASSEGKRVTEAFFGQGTRLTVV.

V usage is TRBV6-5 and J usage is TRBJ2-7; 10 bases map to TRBD2. The germline V gene has CDR1 MNHEY and CDR2 SVGAGI. This CDR3 is 13 amino acids long. Trimming at V came to 7 bases and at J to 5 bases, leaving 5 bases not matched to a gene. In nucleotides, the CDR3 is TGTGCCAGCACGGGGCTAGCGGGAGACGAGCAGTACTTC. This gives the protein CASTGLAGDEQYF.

The chain's CDR3 is CAWSVQMAGELFF. In DNA, the CDR3 is TGTGCCTGGAGTGTACAGATGGCCGGGGAGCTGTTTTTT. V and J are TRBV30 and TRBJ2-2; no reliable D call. CDR1 is GTSNPN and CDR2 is SVGIG in the germline V gene (reference sequence). V lost 0 bases, J lost 6 bases, and 8 bases lay in between. The CDR3 has 13 amino acids.